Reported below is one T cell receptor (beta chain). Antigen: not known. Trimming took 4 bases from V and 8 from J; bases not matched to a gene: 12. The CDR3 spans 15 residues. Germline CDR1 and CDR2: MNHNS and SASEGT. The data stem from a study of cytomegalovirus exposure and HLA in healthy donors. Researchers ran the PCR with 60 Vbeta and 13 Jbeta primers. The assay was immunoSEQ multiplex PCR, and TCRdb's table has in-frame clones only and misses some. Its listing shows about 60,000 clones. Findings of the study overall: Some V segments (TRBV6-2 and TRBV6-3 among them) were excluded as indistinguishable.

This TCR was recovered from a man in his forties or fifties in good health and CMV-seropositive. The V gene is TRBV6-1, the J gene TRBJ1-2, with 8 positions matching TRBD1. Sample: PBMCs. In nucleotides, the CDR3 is TGTGCCAGCAGTGCCCCGGGACAGGTAGGGTACGGCTACACCTTC. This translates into CASSAPGQVGYGYTF.